This TCR beta chain was sequenced for a study of T cell responses to AZD1222 COVID-19 vaccine. Whole-study findings and limits: A mostly white British donor set with more females was recruited, and clonal diversity was possibly underestimated. Repertoires were sampled only after the peak T cell response.

This clone was seen a single time. Its antigen remains unknown. V was shortened by 0 bases and J by 2 bases, with 12 bases between the two germline ends. The CDR3 loop spans 16 amino acids. Germline V CDR1 and CDR2: SGHRS, YFSETQ. Profiled with immunoSEQ multiplex PCR; TCRdb holds only in-frame clones, not every one. The sample carries tens of thousands of clones, 78% recorded once. This receptor was identified in an adult in good health. This sequence joins TRBV5-1 and TRBJ1-5; D unresolved. Source: peripheral blood, taken on day 0 of AZD1222 vaccination. The CDR3 sequence: CASSLAQGEGNQPQHF. The CDR3, as DNA: TGCGCCAGCAGCTTGGCCCAAGGAGAGGGCAATCAGCCCCAGCATTTT.